This passage covers 27 T cell receptor beta chains from one sample sequenced in a study of CD8+ T cells in alopecia areata. Reverse transcription of extracted RNA yielded cDNA, which provided the sequencing template. Profiled with immunoSEQ multiplex PCR; TCRdb holds only in-frame clones, not every one. The sample lists more than 10,000 clones, around three fifths occurring once. Both peripheral blood and punch biopsies of lesional scalp skin were obtained from patients who had alopecia areata. The material sequenced was skin, taken at week 0. Source of these receptors: a human donor with alopecia areata.

The V gene is TRBV5-1, the J gene TRBJ1-1, with D perhaps TRBD1 (6 bases). Germline V lookup: CDR1 SGHRS, CDR2 YFSETQ. With 7 bases removed from V and 4 bases from J, the gap between germline ends came to 11 bases. The CDR3 extends over 12 amino acids. This CDR3 reads CASHREGTEAFF. CDR3 coding DNA: TGCGCCAGCCACAGGGAGGGCACTGAAGCTTTCTTT.

In this sample, this clone turned up a few times. The genes are TRBV10-1 and TRBJ2-1; the D gene could be TRBD1 or TRBD2 (5 bases each). Trimming pared 8 bases from V and 8 bases from J, leaving 10 bases between. The CDR3 runs 11 residues. Per germline, CDR1 WNHNN and CDR2 SYGVQD (reference sequence). The chain's CDR3 is CASGGDYEQFF. The DNA of the CDR3 is TGCGCCAGCGGGGGAGATTATGAGCAGTTCTTC.

This sequence joins TRBV29-1 and TRBJ1-5, with D uncertain. Germline CDR1 is SQVTM and CDR2 is ANQGSEA. This CDR3 is 12 amino acids long. With 4 bases removed from V and 2 bases from J, the gap between germline ends came to 6 bases. CDR3 nucleotide sequence: TGCAGCGTTGGAGGTCGCAATCAGCCCCAGCATTTT. Translation: CSVGGRNQPQHF.

This clone turned up a few times. The chain carries TRBV18 and TRBJ1-1; D unresolved. Germline-derived CDR1 and CDR2 are KGHSH and LQKENI. Trimming left V 2 bases short and J 11 bases short, with 15 bases between. The CDR3 runs 13 residues. The CDR3 DNA follows: TGTGCCAGCTCACCAGAGACCCCTTTCGGCGCTTTCTTT. Translation: CASSPETPFGAFF.

By frequency in the sample, this clone is medium-sized. This chain joins TRBV4-1 and TRBJ1-5, with TRBD1 identical over 8 bases. CDR3 length: 17 amino acids. The V gene's germline CDR1 is MGHRA and CDR2 YSYEKL. V lost 2 bases to trimming and J lost 2 bases; unmatched junction nucleotides: 8. The CDR3 DNA sequence: TGCGCCAGCAGCCAACCCCTGGACAGGGTGGGCAATCAGCCCCAGCATTTT. It specifies CASSQPLDRVGNQPQHF.

V and J are TRBV25-1 and TRBJ1-4; maybe TRBD1 (5 bases). Germline lookup yields CDR1 MGHDK and CDR2 SYGVNS. Trimming took 6 bases from V and 5 from J, leaving 22 bases between them. This CDR3 has 17 residues. In DNA form, the CDR3 reads TGTGCCAGCAGAACGAACTTTCCGGGACGGCAAAATGAAAAACTGTTTTTT. Protein: CASRTNFPGRQNEKLFF.

The chain employs TRBV13 and TRBJ2-3, with 10 bases that match TRBD2. Germline V gene lookup returns CDR1 PRHDT and CDR2 FYEKMQ (reference sequence). With 4 bases clipped from V and 4 bases from J, the junction kept 8 bases outside the gene matches. The length of the CDR3 is 16 residues. CDR3 loop: CASSYTAGGFADTQYF. CDR3 bases: TGTGCCAGCAGCTATACAGCGGGGGGGTTCGCAGATACGCAGTATTTT.

This clone was detected a few times. This chain links TRBV5-1 with TRBJ2-7, with D hard to call. V lost 3 bases and J 3 bases, leaving 13 bases between the germline ends. The CDR3 spans 14 residues. The germline V gene encodes CDR1 SGHRS and CDR2 YFSETQ. This CDR3 is CASSSTSFYYEQYF. The CDR3 nucleotides are TGCGCCAGCAGCTCCACCTCATTTTACTACGAGCAGTACTTC.

Only one count was recorded for this clone. The rearrangement links TRBV6-1 to TRBJ2-5; 7 bases map to TRBD1. The CDR3 runs 13 residues. The ends lost 4 bases at V and 5 bases at J; junction bases unmatched: 4. Germline V gene sequence: CDR1 MNHNS, CDR2 SASEGT. The chain's CDR3 is CASSGTTGETQYF. CDR3 bases: TGTGCCAGCAGTGGGACGACAGGGGAGACCCAGTACTTC.

The gene calls are TRBV27 and TRBJ1-1; D not resolved. The V end lost 1 base, the J end lost 7 bases, and 16 bases lay between the germline ends. The CDR3 is 15 amino acids. Germline-derived CDR1 and CDR2 are MNHEY and SMNVEV (reference sequence). In DNA, the CDR3 is TGTGCCAGCAGTTTATGGGCTATTCGACATAATGAAGCTTTCTTT. As protein: CASSLWAIRHNEAFF.

This clone has more than one count but fewer than ten. The V and J genes are TRBV7-3 and TRBJ2-6, with a possible D match to TRBD2 (6 bases). The CDR3 has 17 residues. Germline V lookup: CDR1 SGHTA, CDR2 FQGTGA. V lost 5 bases and J 0 bases, leaving 14 bases between the germline ends. CDR3 in DNA: TGTGCCAGCAGCCCAACCCCCGGGAGCTCTGGGGCCAACGTCCTGACTTTC. Translated: CASSPTPGSSGANVLTF.

V usage is TRBV10-3 and J usage is TRBJ2-2, with no clear D. Between the trimmed V and J ends, which lost 10 bases and 3 bases, there was a span of 15 bases. The CDR3 covers 14 residues. CDR1 and CDR2 (germline): ENHRY, SYGVKD. The CDR3 is CATMELGYTGELFF. CDR3 nucleotides: TGTGCCACCATGGAGTTGGGCTACACCGGGGAGCTGTTTTTT.

The rearrangement uses TRBV6-5 and TRBJ1-1, with TRBD1 matching over 8 bases. After removal of 4 bases from V and 4 bases from J, the junction contained 5 bases not matched to a gene. The CDR3 length is 14 residues. Germline V gene sequence: CDR1 MNHEY, CDR2 SVGAGI. The DNA for the CDR3 is TGTGCCAGCAGTTGGGGGGGGACAGGCACTGAAGCTTTCTTT. Its translation: CASSWGGTGTEAFF.

The J gene is TRBJ2-6, the V gene TRBV6-6; D perhaps matches TRBD2 (5 bases). Per the germline V gene, CDR1 is MNHNY and CDR2 is SVGAGI (reference sequence). V gave up 1 base and J gave up 2 bases, with 9 bases separating them. The CDR3 is 16 amino acids. This chain's CDR3 is CASSYLDSPGANVLTF. CDR3 sequence (DNA): TGTGCCAGCAGTTACTTGGACTCCCCTGGGGCCAACGTCCTGACTTTC.

The V gene is TRBV5-1, the J gene TRBJ1-1; no clear D. CDR1 and CDR2 from the germline V gene are SGHRS and YFSETQ. The CDR3 contains 15 residues. Trimming took off 4 bases at V and 11 bases at J, with 24 bases between the two ends. CDR3 nucleotide sequence: TGCGCCAGCAGCCCGAGAGAGACAACTAGCGGGGTGGCTTTCTTT. It specifies CASSPRETTSGVAFF.

This clone was counted a few times. The genes are TRBV4-1 and TRBJ2-1; D gene uncertain. Between the trimmed V and J ends, which lost 1 base and 0 bases, there was a span of 10 bases. Germline-derived CDR1 and CDR2 are MGHRA and YSYEKL. The CDR3 spans 16 residues. The CDR3 is CASSQVNLVSYNEQFF. The DNA for the CDR3 is TGCGCCAGCAGCCAAGTAAATTTGGTCTCCTACAATGAGCAGTTCTTC.

The chain joins TRBV7-9 to TRBJ1-1; D may be TRBD1 (5 bases). Trimming took 3 bases from V and 1 from J, leaving 6 bases between them. Germline loops: CDR1 SEHNR, CDR2 FQNEAQ (reference sequence). CDR3 length: 13 residues. CDR3 amino acids: CASSFQGNTEAFF. The CDR3 DNA reads as TGTGCCAGCAGCTTCCAGGGGAACACTGAAGCTTTCTTT. The full variable domain, in which reference TRBV7-9 and TRBJ1-1 provide the parts outside the CDR3, is DTGVSQNPRHKITKRGQNVTFRCDPISEHNRLYWYRQTLGQGPEFLTYFQNEAQLEKSRLLSDRFSAERPKGSFSTLEIQRTEQGDSAMYLCASSFQGNTEAFFGQGTRLTVV.

Only a few counts were recorded for this clone. The chain recombines TRBV30 with TRBJ2-1; D is possibly TRBD2 (5 bases). CDR1 and CDR2 (germline): GTSNPN, SVGIG (reference sequence). V was pared by 0 bases and J by 0 bases, with 9 bases between. This CDR3 has 15 amino acids. CDR3 nucleotides: TGTGCCTGGAGTGTAGTGGCGGGCTCCTACAATGAGCAGTTCTTC. This encodes CAWSVVAGSYNEQFF.

This clone was detected once. The chain combines TRBV7-3 with TRBJ2-1; 11 nucleotides agree with TRBD2. This CDR3 comprises 16 residues. Trimming took 5 bases from V and 5 from J; bases not matched to a gene: 8. Germline V gene data show CDR1 as SGHTA and CDR2 as FQGTGA. The CDR3 spells CASSPQGLAAHNEQFF. CDR3 DNA: TGTGCCAGCAGCCCTCAGGGACTAGCGGCCCACAATGAGCAGTTCTTC.

The chain has TRBV4-1 and TRBJ2-7; TRBD2 is a possible D gene (6 bases). With 2 bases removed from V and 1 base from J, the gap between germline ends came to 18 bases. This CDR3 has 17 residues. Per germline, CDR1 MGHRA and CDR2 YSYEKL. The CDR3 DNA is TGCGCCAGCAGCCAACGGGACGGGAGCAAGCGTTCCTACGAGCAGTACTTC. Protein sequence: CASSQRDGSKRSYEQYF.

The chain recombines TRBV10-3 with TRBJ1-2; D ambiguous. Germline V gene lookup returns CDR1 ENHRY and CDR2 SYGVKD. The CDR3 length is 13 residues. The ends were cut back, 2 bases at V and 2 bases at J, with 6 bases in the middle. The CDR3 DNA reads TGTGCCATCAGTGAGGACACCAACTATGGCTACACCTTC. It yields the protein CAISEDTNYGYTF.

The rearrangement joins TRBV5-5 to TRBJ1-1; TRBD1 matches 8 bases. V trimming: 0 bases; J trimming: 0 bases; junction bases outside the gene matches: 4. Germline-derived CDR1 and CDR2 are SGHKS and YYEKEE (reference sequence). This CDR3 contains 16 residues. This CDR3 reads CASSLGYRGVNTEAFF. The CDR3 DNA sequence: TGTGCCAGCAGCTTGGGGTACAGGGGGGTGAACACTGAAGCTTTCTTT. The full variable domain, in which reference TRBV5-5 and TRBJ1-1 provide the parts outside the CDR3, is DAGVTQSPTHLIKTRGQQVTLRCSPISGHKSVSWYQQVLGQGPQFIFQYYEKEERGRGNFPDRFSARQFPNYSSELNVNALLLGDSALYLCASSLGYRGVNTEAFFGQGTRLTVV.

The chain joins TRBV6-5 to TRBJ2-3, with 9 positions matching TRBD2. This CDR3 is built from 15 residues. The V and J ends lost 7 bases and 5 bases, in that order; junction bases with no gene match: 10. Germline V gene data show CDR1 as MNHEY and CDR2 as SVGAGI. Written as DNA, the CDR3 is TGTGCCAGCACCTTAAGCGGGGGGCATGGAGATACGCAGTATTTT. It encodes CASTLSGGHGDTQYF.

This clone was picked up a small number of times. The chain has TRBV6-5 and TRBJ1-5; D is uncertain. The CDR3 is 14 residues long. Deletions cut 6 bases from V and 2 bases from J, with 11 bases between. Germline CDR1 reads MNHEY; CDR2 reads SVGAGI. The CDR3 spells CASRDYMGNQPQHF. CDR3 DNA: TGTGCCAGCAGAGACTATATGGGCAATCAGCCCCAGCATTTT.

The J gene is TRBJ2-3, the V gene TRBV7-7; 9 nucleotides match TRBD2. From germline, CDR1 is SSHAT and CDR2 FNYEAQ (reference sequence). The CDR3 runs 14 residues. The CDR3 loop is CASGKAGGPNTQYF. CDR3 coding DNA: TGTGCTAGTGGGAAAGCGGGAGGACCGAATACGCAGTATTTT.

The chain uses TRBV6-1 and TRBJ2-7; D unclear. Germline V gives CDR1 MNHNS, CDR2 SASEGT. This CDR3 has 12 amino acids. The V gene lost 4 bases and the J gene lost 3 bases, with 7 bases spanning the gap. The CDR3 sequence is CASSGNGYEQYF. The CDR3 DNA is TGTGCCAGCAGTGGCAATGGCTACGAGCAGTACTTC.

V is TRBV6-1 and J is TRBJ2-6; D is uncertain. The V end was cut by 3 bases, the J end by 5 bases, with 23 bases between. The germline V gene has CDR1 MNHNS and CDR2 SASEGT. This CDR3 has 19 amino acids. For the CDR3, the DNA is TGTGCCAGCAGTGATAACGTCTCTAATGCACAAAGTCGGGCCAACGTCCTGACTTTC. It codes for CASSDNVSNAQSRANVLTF.